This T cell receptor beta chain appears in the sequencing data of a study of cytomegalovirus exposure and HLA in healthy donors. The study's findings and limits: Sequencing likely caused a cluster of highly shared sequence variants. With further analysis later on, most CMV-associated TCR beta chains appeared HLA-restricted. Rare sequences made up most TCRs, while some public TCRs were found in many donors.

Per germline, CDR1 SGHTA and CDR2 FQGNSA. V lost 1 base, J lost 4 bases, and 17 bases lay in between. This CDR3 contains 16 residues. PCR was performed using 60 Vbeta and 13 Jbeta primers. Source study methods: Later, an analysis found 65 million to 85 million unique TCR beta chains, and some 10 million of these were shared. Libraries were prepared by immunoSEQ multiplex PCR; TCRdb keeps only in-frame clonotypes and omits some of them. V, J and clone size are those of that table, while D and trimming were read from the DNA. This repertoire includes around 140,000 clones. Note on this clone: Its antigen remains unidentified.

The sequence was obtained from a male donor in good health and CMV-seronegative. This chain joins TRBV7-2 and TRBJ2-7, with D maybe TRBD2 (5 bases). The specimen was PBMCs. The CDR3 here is CASSLDPTASKYEQYF. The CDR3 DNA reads TGTGCCAGCAGCTTAGACCCCACGGCTAGCAAATACGAGCAGTACTTC.